The rows below give T cell receptor beta chains drawn from one sample of a study of response to subunit inactivated influenza vaccine. TCRdb reprocessed the RT-PCR reads via MiXCR and lists one record per CDR3 protein. Of under 750,000 distinct CDR3 sequences in the sample, approximately 10% are singletons; the top ten hold 9.5% to 13%. The sequenced sample was PBMCs from blood, obtained on the day of vaccination. All receptors derive from a man aged 50-60 years who received an inactivated influenza vaccine. Each CDR3 is given with its conserved first and last residue. The order of the fields is J gene, V gene, clone size, D gene, CDR3 protein, CDR3 DNA. The D gene is left open where the match is weak. Rows may omit the clone size; those that give it use once, few, many or a size class.

TRBJ2-3	TRBV2	many	TRBD1	CASSDNRGQGTDTQYF	TGTGCCAGCAGTGATAATCGGGGACAGGGCACAGATACGCAGTATTTT
TRBJ2-3	TRBV20-1	NA	NA	CSARPPETDTQYF	TGCAGTGCTAGGCCTCCTGAGACAGATACGCAGTATTTT
TRBJ2-5	TRBV28	NA	TRBD2	CASSLLRGVIAQETQYF	TGTGCCAGCAGTTTATTGCGGGGGGTAATAGCCCAAGAGACCCAGTACTTC
TRBJ2-1	TRBV29-1	few	TRBD2	CSVAPSGSFNEQFF	TGCAGCGTAGCCCCTAGCGGGAGTTTCAATGAGCAGTTCTTC
TRBJ2-7	TRBV6-5	NA	NA	CASSFGQGGLEQYF	TGTGCCAGCAGTTTTGGACAGGGAGGGCTCGAGCAGTACTTC
TRBJ2-5	TRBV29-1	many	NA	CSAGEEGTQYF	TGCAGCGCTGGAGAGGAGGGGACCCAGTACTTC
TRBJ1-6	TRBV12-3/TRBV12-4	many	NA	CASSFLGRTASVVRGSPLHF	TGTGCCAGCAGCTTCCTCGGCAGGACGGCCTCCGTGGTTCGGGGTTCACCCCTCCACTTT
TRBJ1-2	TRBV4-1	many	TRBD1	CASSPQGQRSYGYTF	TGCGCCAGCAGCCCACAGGGACAGCGAAGTTATGGCTACACCTTC
TRBJ2-1	TRBV12-3/TRBV12-4	many	NA	CASSPPAGVNEQFF	TGTGCCAGCAGTCCCCCTGCAGGGGTCAATGAGCAGTTCTTC
TRBJ2-3	TRBV10-3	NA	TRBD1	CAITSGGRSTDTQYF	TGTGCCATCACCTCAGGGGGCAGGAGCACAGATACGCAGTATTTT
TRBJ2-5	TRBV5-5	few	TRBD1	CASSGGQGTGETQYF	TGTGCCAGCAGCGGGGGACAGGGGACGGGAGAGACCCAGTACTTC
TRBJ2-5	TRBV5-1	many	NA	CASSLMRETQYF	TGCGCCAGCAGCTTGATGCGAGAGACCCAGTACTTC
TRBJ2-1	TRBV5-1	NA	NA	CASSLGAGVYNEQFF	TGCGCCAGCAGCTTGGGGGCGGGCGTATACAATGAGCAGTTCTTC
TRBJ2-1	TRBV11-3	many	NA	CASSFGGHLLNEQFF	TGTGCCAGCAGCTTTGGGGGTCACCTACTCAATGAGCAGTTCTTC
TRBJ2-1	TRBV7-3	NA	TRBD1	CASSLTFTGQRTYNEQFF	TGTGCCAGCAGCTTAACGTTTACGGGACAGAGAACCTACAATGAGCAGTTCTTC
TRBJ2-3	TRBV12-3/TRBV12-4	few	NA	CASSPSATQYF	TGTGCCAGCAGCCCCTCAGCTACGCAGTATTTT
TRBJ2-7	TRBV24-1	NA	NA	CATSDGPGSPYEQYF	TGTGCCACCAGTGATGGTCCAGGATCCCCCTACGAGCAGTACTTC
TRBJ2-7	TRBV11-2	many	TRBD1	CASSKDRGPYEQYF	TGTGCCAGCAGCAAGGACAGGGGGCCCTACGAGCAGTACTTC
TRBJ2-7	TRBV7-8	few	NA	CASSLVGVGYYEQYF	TGTGCCAGCAGCTTAGTGGGGGTCGGTTACTACGAGCAGTACTTC
TRBJ2-6	TRBV4-1	few	NA	CASSQEFPRTATSPGANVLTF	TGCGCCAGCAGCCAAGAATTCCCCAGGACAGCCACTTCTCCCGGGGCCAACGTCCTGACTTTC
TRBJ2-2	TRBV7-9	NA	TRBD2	CASSLTAGDTGELFF	TGTGCCAGCAGCTTAACAGCGGGAGACACCGGGGAGCTGTTTTTT
TRBJ2-3	TRBV6-2/TRBV6-3	few	NA	CASSYQPGTSTDTQYF	TGTGCCAGCAGTTATCAACCGGGGACTAGCACAGATACGCAGTATTTT
TRBJ1-1	TRBV6-5	many	NA	CASRPRDRGAFF	TGTGCCAGCAGACCAAGGGACCGGGGTGCTTTCTTT
TRBJ2-3	TRBV4-2	NA	TRBD2	CASSQSKRGELLSTDTQYF	TGTGCCAGCAGCCAATCCAAGCGGGGGGAACTTTTAAGCACAGATACGCAGTATTTT
TRBJ2-2	TRBV4-3	few	NA	CASSQGIRGGGTGELFF	TGCGCCAGCAGCCAAGGGATCAGGGGGGGAGGCACCGGGGAGCTGTTTTTT
TRBJ2-7	TRBV7-8	NA	NA	CASSLGVGGSGSYEQYF	TGTGCCAGCAGCTTAGGAGTTGGGGGGTCCGGTTCCTACGAGCAGTACTTC
TRBJ2-7	TRBV5-1	NA	TRBD2	CASSRPGGAPYEQYF	TGCGCCAGCAGCCGCCCGGGAGGGGCCCCCTACGAGCAGTACTTC
TRBJ2-1	TRBV14	NA	NA	CASSQDPRGNEQFF	TGTGCCAGCAGCCAAGACCCCAGGGGAAATGAGCAGTTCTTC
TRBJ2-2	TRBV12-3/TRBV12-4	NA	TRBD2	CASSRLAGGLYTGELFF	TGTGCCAGCAGTCGACTAGCGGGGGGCTTGTACACCGGGGAGCTGTTTTTT
TRBJ1-6	TRBV12-3/TRBV12-4	NA	NA	CASSYTGRNSPLHF	TGTGCCAGCAGTTACACAGGGCGCAATTCACCCCTCCACTTT
TRBJ2-3	TRBV11-2	once	NA	CASSLVLTNSDTQYF	TGTGCCAGCAGCTTAGTCCTGACGAACTCGGATACGCAGTATTTT
TRBJ1-4	TRBV5-1	NA	NA	CASSHKSGNEKLFF	TGCGCCAGCAGCCACAAGTCTGGAAATGAAAAACTGTTTTTT
TRBJ1-3	TRBV7-2	NA	NA	CASSYRHSEGNTIYF	TGTGCCAGCAGCTACAGACACTCCGAGGGAAACACCATATATTTT